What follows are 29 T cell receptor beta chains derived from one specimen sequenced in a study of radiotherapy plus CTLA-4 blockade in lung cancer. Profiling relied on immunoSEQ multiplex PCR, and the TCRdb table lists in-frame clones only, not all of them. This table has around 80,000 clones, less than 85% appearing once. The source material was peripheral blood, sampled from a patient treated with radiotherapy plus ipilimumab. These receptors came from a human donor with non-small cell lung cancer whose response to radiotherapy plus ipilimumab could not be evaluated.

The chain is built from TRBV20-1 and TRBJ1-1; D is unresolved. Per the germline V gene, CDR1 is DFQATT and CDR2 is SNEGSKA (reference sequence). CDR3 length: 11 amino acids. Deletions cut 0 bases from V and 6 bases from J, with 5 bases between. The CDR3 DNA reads TGCAGTGCTAGAGATAATCCTGAAGCTTTCTTT. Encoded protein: CSARDNPEAFF.

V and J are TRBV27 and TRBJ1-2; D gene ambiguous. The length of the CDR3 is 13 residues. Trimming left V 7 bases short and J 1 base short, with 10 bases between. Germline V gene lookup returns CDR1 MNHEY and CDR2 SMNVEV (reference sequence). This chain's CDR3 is CASNPADNYGYTF. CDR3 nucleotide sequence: TGTGCCAGCAATCCAGCGGATAACTATGGCTACACCTTC.

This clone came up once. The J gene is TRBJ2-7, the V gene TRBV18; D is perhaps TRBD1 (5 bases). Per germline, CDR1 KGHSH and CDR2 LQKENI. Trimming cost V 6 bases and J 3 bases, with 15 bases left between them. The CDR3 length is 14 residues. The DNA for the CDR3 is TGTGCCAGCTCCCCCAATGGACACGACTACGAGCAGTACTTC. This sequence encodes CASSPNGHDYEQYF.

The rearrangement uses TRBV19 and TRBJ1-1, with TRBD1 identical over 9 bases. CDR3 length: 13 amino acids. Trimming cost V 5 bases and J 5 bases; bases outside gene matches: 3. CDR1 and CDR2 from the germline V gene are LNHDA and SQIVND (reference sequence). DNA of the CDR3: TGTGCCAGTAGTGGGACAGGGACTACTGAAGCTTTCTTT. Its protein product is CASSGTGTTEAFF. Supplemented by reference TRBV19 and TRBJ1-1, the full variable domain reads DGGITQSPKYLFRKEGQNVTLSCEQNLNHDAMYWYRQDPGQGLRLIYYSQIVNDFQKGDIAEGYSVSREKKESFPLTVTSAQKNPTAFYLCASSGTGTTEAFFGQGTRLTVV.

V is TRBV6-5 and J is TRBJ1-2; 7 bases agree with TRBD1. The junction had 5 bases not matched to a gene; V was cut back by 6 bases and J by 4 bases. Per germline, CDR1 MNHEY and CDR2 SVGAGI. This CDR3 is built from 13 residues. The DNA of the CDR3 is TGTGCCAGCAGCCCGGGACAGTTCTATGGCTACACCTTC. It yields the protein CASSPGQFYGYTF.

The chain's CDR3 is CATSRDSRGSTDTQYF. Here the CDR3 DNA reads TGTGCCACCAGCAGAGATTCGCGAGGGAGCACAGATACGCAGTATTTT. V usage is TRBV15 and J usage is TRBJ2-3; TRBD2 might be the D (5 bases). The V and J ends lost 0 bases and 0 bases respectively, with 10 bases between them. There are 16 residues in the CDR3. Germline V gene sequence: CDR1 LNHNV, CDR2 YYDKDF (reference sequence).

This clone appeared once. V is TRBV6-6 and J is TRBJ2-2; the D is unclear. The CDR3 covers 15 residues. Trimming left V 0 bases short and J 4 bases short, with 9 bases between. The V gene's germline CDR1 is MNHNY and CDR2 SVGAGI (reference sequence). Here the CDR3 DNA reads TGTGCCAGCAGTTACTCGAGTGTAACCACCGGGGAGCTGTTTTTT. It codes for CASSYSSVTTGELFF.

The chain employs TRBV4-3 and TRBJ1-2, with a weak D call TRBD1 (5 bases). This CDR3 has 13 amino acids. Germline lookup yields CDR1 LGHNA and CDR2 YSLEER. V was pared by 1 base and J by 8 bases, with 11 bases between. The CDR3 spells CASSQGQGSGYTF. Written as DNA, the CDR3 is TGCGCCAGCAGCCAAGGGCAGGGTAGCGGCTACACCTTC.

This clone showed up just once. This CDR3 is CASSSGLTAGAQETQYF. CDR3 nucleotide sequence: TGTGCCAGCAGCTCAGGGCTAACGGCAGGAGCCCAAGAGACCCAGTACTTC. The rearrangement uses TRBV5-4 and TRBJ2-5, with D perhaps matching TRBD1 (5 bases). Trimming pared 3 bases from V and 1 base from J, leaving 19 bases between. The CDR3 sequence is 17 residues long. Germline V lookup: CDR1 SGHNT, CDR2 YYREEE (reference sequence).

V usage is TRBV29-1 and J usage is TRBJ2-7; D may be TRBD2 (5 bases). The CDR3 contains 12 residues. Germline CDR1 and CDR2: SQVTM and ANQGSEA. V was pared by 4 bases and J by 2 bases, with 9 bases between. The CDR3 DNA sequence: TGCAGCGTTGTCGGGGATCCCTACGAGCAGTACTTC. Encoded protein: CSVVGDPYEQYF.

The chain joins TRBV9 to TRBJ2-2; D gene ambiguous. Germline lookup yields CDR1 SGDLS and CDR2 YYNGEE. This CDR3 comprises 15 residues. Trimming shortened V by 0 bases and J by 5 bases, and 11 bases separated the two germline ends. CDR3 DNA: TGTGCCAGCAGCGTAGGTTTACAGCAGACCGGGGAGCTGTTTTTT. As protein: CASSVGLQQTGELFF. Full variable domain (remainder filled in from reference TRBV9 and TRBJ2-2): DSGVTQTPKHLITATGQRVTLRCSPRSGDLSVYWYQQSLDQGLQFLIQYYNGEERAKGNILERFSAQQFPDLHSELNLSSLELGDSALYFCASSVGLQQTGELFFGEGSRLTVL.

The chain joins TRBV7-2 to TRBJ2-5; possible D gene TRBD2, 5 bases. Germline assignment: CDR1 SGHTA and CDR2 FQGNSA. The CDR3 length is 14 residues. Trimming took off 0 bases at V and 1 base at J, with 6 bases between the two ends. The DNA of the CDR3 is TGTGCCAGCAGCTTAGCCGGGGTCCAAGAGACCCAGTACTTC. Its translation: CASSLAGVQETQYF.

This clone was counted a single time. CDR3 sequence (DNA): TGTGCCAGCAGCCTTCAAGAGACCCAGTACTTC. Translating it yields CASSLQETQYF. The V gene is TRBV7-9, the J gene TRBJ2-5; D is uncertain. The germline V gene has CDR1 SEHNR and CDR2 FQNEAQ (reference sequence). CDR3 length: 11 amino acids. Trimming took off 5 bases at V and 2 bases at J, with 3 bases between the two ends.

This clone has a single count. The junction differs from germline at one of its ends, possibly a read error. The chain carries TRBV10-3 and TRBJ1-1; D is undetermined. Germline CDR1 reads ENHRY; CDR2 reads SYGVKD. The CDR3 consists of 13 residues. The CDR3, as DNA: TGTGCCATCACTCCGACACCGAACACTGGAGCTTTCTTT. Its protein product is CAITPTPNTGAFF.

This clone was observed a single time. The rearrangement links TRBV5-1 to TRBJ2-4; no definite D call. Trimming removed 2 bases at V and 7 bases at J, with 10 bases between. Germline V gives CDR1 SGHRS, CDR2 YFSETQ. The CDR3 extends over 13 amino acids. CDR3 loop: CASSFSDGNIQYF. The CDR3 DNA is TGCGCCAGCAGCTTTTCAGACGGGAACATTCAGTACTTC.

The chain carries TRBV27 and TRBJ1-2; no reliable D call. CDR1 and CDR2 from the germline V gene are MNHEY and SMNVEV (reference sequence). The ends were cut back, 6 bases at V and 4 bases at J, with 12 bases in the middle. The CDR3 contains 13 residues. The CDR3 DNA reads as TGTGCCAGCAGACCGACTCGGGGCTATGGCTACACCTTC. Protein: CASRPTRGYGYTF.

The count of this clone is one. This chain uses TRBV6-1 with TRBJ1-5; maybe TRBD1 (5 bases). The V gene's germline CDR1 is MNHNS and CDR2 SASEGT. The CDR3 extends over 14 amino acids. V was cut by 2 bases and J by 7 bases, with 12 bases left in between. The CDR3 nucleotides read TGTGCCAGCAGTGAACTGCAGGGTTGGCAGCCCCAGCATTTT. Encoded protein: CASSELQGWQPQHF.

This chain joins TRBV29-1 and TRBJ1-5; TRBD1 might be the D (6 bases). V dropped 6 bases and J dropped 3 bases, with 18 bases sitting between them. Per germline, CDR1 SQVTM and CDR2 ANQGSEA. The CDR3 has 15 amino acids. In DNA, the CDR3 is TGCAGCGTCGGTAACGGCGGACAGTCCAATCAGCCCCAGCATTTT. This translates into CSVGNGGQSNQPQHF.

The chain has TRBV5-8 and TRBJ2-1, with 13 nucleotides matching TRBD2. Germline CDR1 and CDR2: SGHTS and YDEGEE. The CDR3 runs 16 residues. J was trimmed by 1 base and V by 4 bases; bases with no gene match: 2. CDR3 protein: CASSLTSGRSYNEQFF. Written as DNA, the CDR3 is TGTGCCAGCAGCCTGACTAGCGGGAGGTCCTACAATGAGCAGTTCTTC.

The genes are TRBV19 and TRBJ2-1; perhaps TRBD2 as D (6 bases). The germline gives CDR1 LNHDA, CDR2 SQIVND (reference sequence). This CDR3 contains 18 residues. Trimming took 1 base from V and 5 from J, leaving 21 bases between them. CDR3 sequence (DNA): TGTGCCAGTAGTATAGCCCAAGAAAACGGGCGGGAACACAATGAGCAGTTCTTC. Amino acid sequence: CASSIAQENGREHNEQFF.

The CDR3 sequence: CAISERRGTDGELFF. The CDR3, as DNA: TGTGCCATCAGTGAAAGACGGGGGACAGACGGGGAGCTGTTTTTT. The chain links TRBV10-3 to TRBJ2-2; possibly TRBD1 for D (7 bases). V shed 3 bases and J shed 7 bases, with 15 bases lying between them. This CDR3 spans 15 amino acids. The germline gives CDR1 ENHRY, CDR2 SYGVKD.

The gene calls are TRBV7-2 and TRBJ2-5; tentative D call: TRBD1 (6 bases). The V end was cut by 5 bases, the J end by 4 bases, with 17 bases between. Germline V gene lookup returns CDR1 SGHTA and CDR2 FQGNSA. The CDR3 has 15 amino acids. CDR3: CASSAPSFRGETQYF. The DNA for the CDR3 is TGTGCCAGCAGCGCTCCGAGTTTCAGGGGAGAGACCCAGTACTTC.

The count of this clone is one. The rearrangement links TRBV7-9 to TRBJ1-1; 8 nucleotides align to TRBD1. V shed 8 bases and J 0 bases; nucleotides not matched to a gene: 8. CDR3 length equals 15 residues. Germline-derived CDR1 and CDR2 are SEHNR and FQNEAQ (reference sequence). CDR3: CASRIGQGMNTEAFF. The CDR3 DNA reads TGTGCCAGCCGGATCGGACAGGGCATGAACACTGAAGCTTTCTTT.

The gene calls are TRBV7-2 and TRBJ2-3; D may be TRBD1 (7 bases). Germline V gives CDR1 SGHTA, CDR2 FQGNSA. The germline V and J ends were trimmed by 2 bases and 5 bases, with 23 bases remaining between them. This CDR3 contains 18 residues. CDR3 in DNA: TGTGCCAGCAGCTTAAGTATCGGGACTCTCCAGGGGGAAGATACGCAGTATTTT. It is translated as CASSLSIGTLQGEDTQYF.

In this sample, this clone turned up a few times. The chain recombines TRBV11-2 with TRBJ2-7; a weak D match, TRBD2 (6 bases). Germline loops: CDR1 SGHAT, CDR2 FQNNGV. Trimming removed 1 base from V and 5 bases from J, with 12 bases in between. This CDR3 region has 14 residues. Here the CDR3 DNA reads TGTGCCAGCAGCTTAGCGGGAACTAGCAACGAGCAGTACTTC. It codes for CASSLAGTSNEQYF.

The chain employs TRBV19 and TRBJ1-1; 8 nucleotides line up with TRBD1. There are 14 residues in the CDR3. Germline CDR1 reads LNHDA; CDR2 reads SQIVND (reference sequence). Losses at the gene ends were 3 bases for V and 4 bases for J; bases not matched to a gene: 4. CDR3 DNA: TGTGCCAGTAGTATGAGGACAGGGCTCACTGAAGCTTTCTTT. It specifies CASSMRTGLTEAFF.

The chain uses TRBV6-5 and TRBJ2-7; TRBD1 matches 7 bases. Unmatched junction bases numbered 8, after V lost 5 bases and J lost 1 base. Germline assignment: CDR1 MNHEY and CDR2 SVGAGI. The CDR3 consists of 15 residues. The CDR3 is CASSSTETGSYEQYF. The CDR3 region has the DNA TGTGCCAGCAGTAGTACCGAGACAGGGTCCTACGAGCAGTACTTC.

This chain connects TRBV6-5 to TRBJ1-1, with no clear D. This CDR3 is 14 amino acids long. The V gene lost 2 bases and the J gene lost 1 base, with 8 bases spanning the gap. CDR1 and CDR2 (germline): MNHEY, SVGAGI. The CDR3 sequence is CASSYGEGNTEAFF. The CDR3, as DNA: TGTGCCAGCAGTTACGGCGAGGGGAACACTGAAGCTTTCTTT.

The CDR3 sequence: CASSYDRVSSYEQYF. The CDR3 region has the DNA TGTGCCAGCAGTTACGACAGGGTTAGCTCCTACGAGCAGTACTTC. This chain joins TRBV6-5 and TRBJ2-7, with 7 bases that match TRBD1. The CDR3 totals 15 residues. Germline V lookup: CDR1 MNHEY, CDR2 SVGAGI. J lost 0 bases, V lost 2 bases, and 4 bases had no gene match.